This TCR beta chain was captured in a study of CD8 T cells in ankylosing spondylitis. Notes on the study in general: Within peripheral blood, clones linked to disease were CD8+ and relatively rare.

TCRdb re-derived calls from the 5' RACE reads in MiXCR, one entry per CDR3 protein. Among about 160,000 distinct CDR3 sequences listed, about 17% were seen once. This clonotype was picked up a small number of times. Its cognate antigen is unknown. The CDR3 is 14 residues long. V shed 7 bases and J shed 6 bases, with 15 bases lying between them. Germline CDR1 MGHDK, CDR2 SYGVNS. The specimen sequenced was blood, either unsorted or a sorted T cell fraction (not recorded which). The V and J genes are TRBV25-1 and TRBJ1-4; the D gene is possibly TRBD1 (5 bases). This clonotype was obtained from a male donor with ankylosing spondylitis or in good health (not recorded which). CDR3 nucleotide sequence: TGTGCCAGCACCCGAAGGGGATGGGATGAAAAACTGTTTTTT. Protein sequence: CASTRRGWDEKLFF. Looking up the rest from reference TRBV25-1 and TRBJ1-4 gives the full variable domain: EADIYQTPRYLVIGTGKKITLECSQTMGHDKMYWYQQDPGMELHLIHYSYGVNSTEKGDLSSESTVSRIRTEHFPLTLESARPSHTSQYLCASTRRGWDEKLFFGSGTQLSVL.